This entry lists 10 T cell receptor beta chains sequenced from one sample in a study of blood T cells in healthy people across ages. A second roughly 6 to 11 cycle PCR used barcoded and J-beta primers. MiXCR was run by TCRdb on the 5' RACE reads, yielding one entry per CDR3 protein. The data contain around 2 million distinct CDR3 sequences, roughly two fifths of them singletons. The source material was blood. Source of these receptors: a human donor in good health.

This chain links TRBV13 with TRBJ1-2, with 10 bases that match TRBD1. This CDR3 has 15 amino acids. The V segment lost 2 bases and the J segment 6 bases; nucleotides outside the gene matches: 6. Germline V gene data show CDR1 as PRHDT and CDR2 as FYEKMQ (reference sequence). The CDR3 spells CASSLKAGTGDGYTF. The DNA of the CDR3 is TGTGCCAGCAGCTTAAAGGCCGGGACAGGGGATGGCTACACCTTC.

This clonotype came up a few times. The genes are TRBV20-1 and TRBJ2-3; no clear D gene. The CDR3 spans 13 residues. CDR1 is DFQATT, CDR2 SNEGSKA, per germline (reference sequence). V lost 6 bases and J 3 bases, leaving 13 bases between the germline ends. CDR3 bases: TGCAGTGCACCGATTAGAGTTACAGATACGCAGTATTTT. As protein: CSAPIRVTDTQYF.

This chain connects TRBV5-1 to TRBJ1-1, with D hard to call. Germline V gene data show CDR1 as SGHRS and CDR2 as YFSETQ. Trimming removed 1 base at V and 2 bases at J, with 12 bases between. The CDR3 runs 15 residues. This CDR3 is CASSLRTEVNTEAFF. The CDR3 bases are TGCGCCAGCAGCTTGAGGACGGAAGTAAACACTGAAGCTTTCTTT.

This clonotype was counted at least ten times. The genes are TRBV29-1 and TRBJ2-7, with TRBD2 matching 8 bases. The germline gives CDR1 SQVTM, CDR2 ANQGSEA. This CDR3 region has 13 residues. The trim removed 6 bases at V and 5 bases at J, leaving 9 bases unmatched. Here the CDR3 reads CSVRETGGNEQYF. The CDR3 DNA reads TGCAGCGTGAGGGAAACGGGGGGGAACGAGCAGTACTTC.

This clonotype appeared a few times. This chain links TRBV29-1 with TRBJ2-3; D is undetermined. CDR3 length: 14 amino acids. Trimming shortened V by 1 base and J by 0 bases, and 8 bases separated the two germline ends. Germline CDR1 reads SQVTM; CDR2 reads ANQGSEA. In DNA, the CDR3 is TGCAGCGTTGAAGGGAATTTAAGCACAGATACGCAGTATTTT. Encoded protein: CSVEGNLSTDTQYF.

In DNA, the CDR3 is TGTGCCAGCAGTCCTGGACTAGCGGAAACCTACGAGCAGTACTTC. Its protein product is CASSPGLAETYEQYF. The V gene is TRBV12-3 or TRBV12-4, the J gene TRBJ2-7; TRBD2 agrees at 10 bases. The CDR3 is 15 amino acids. V was pared by 5 bases and J by 2 bases, with 6 bases of the junction left unmatched.

Many counts were recorded for this clonotype. The V call is TRBV12-3 or TRBV12-4, the J call TRBJ1-4; a weak D match, TRBD1 (6 bases). This CDR3 spans 16 amino acids. The V gene lost 5 bases and the J gene lost 0 bases, with 13 bases spanning the gap. The CDR3 reads CASSPVTGPTNEKLFF. For the CDR3, the DNA is TGTGCCAGCAGTCCGGTGACAGGCCCAACTAATGAAAAACTGTTTTTT.

The rearrangement joins TRBV24-1 to TRBJ2-5; D possibly corresponds to TRBD1 (6 bases). Between the trimmed V and J ends, which lost 3 bases and 2 bases, there was a span of 12 bases. CDR3 length equals 15 residues. Germline V gene lookup returns CDR1 KGHDR and CDR2 SFDVKD. This chain's CDR3 is CATSDAQGTQETQYF. CDR3 nucleotide sequence: TGTGCCACCAGTGATGCACAGGGAACTCAAGAGACCCAGTACTTC.

V gene TRBV6-2 or TRBV6-3 combines with J gene TRBJ1-1, with TRBD1 as a possible D gene (5 bases). CDR1 MNHEY and CDR2 SVGEGT come from the germline V gene. The ends were cut back, 3 bases at V and 9 bases at J, with 20 bases in the middle. The CDR3 is 15 residues long. As DNA, the CDR3 is TGTGCCAGCAGTTATTCCCTCCGGGGTGGGGCGAAAGCTTTCTTT. Translating gives CASSYSLRGGAKAFF.

This clonotype was detected a few times. The chain recombines TRBV6-5 with TRBJ2-1; the match to TRBD1 covers 8 bases. The CDR3 runs to 16 residues. V lost 4 bases, J lost 7 bases, and 12 bases stayed unmatched. From germline, CDR1 is MNHEY and CDR2 SVGAGI. The CDR3 reads CASSLARQGSGNEQFF. The CDR3 DNA is TGTGCCAGCAGTTTGGCTAGACAGGGGAGTGGGAATGAGCAGTTCTTC.